Here is one T cell receptor beta chain with its context. This clone was seen only once. There is no known antigen for this receptor. No quality values exist for individual bases; no much larger clone is one base distant. Genomic DNA was isolated from the sorted cells so that the TCRbeta CDR3 region could be sequenced. TCRbeta CDR3 regions were sequenced using the immunoSEQ Assay. TCRdb re-hosts the immuneACCESS table, in-frame sequences only. Its copies lack some clones; in the studies checked, an unresolved V gene accounts for under half of them, and the cause for the rest is not known. For this sample there are roughly 53,000 clones; over 80% appear just once. Under 3.5% of the sample goes to the ten largest clones. The data belong to a study of OX40 agonist ivuxolimab in advanced cancers. Some background on the complete study: Ivuxolimab, which targeted the costimulatory receptor OX40 (CD134), was an agonistic, fully human IgG2 monoclonal antibody. The monotherapy dose-escalation portion (N ≈ 57 patients) of the phase I ivuxolimab trial is reported in the paper. Peripheral TCRbeta sequencing aimed to test whether ivuxolimab altered TCR sequence diversity and caused clonal T-cell expansion. Of the roughly 53 patients in dose escalation, about 20 had hepatocellular carcinoma, around 15 had melanoma, 9 had renal cell carcinoma and 9 had head and neck cancer. Prior anti-PD-1, anti-PD-L1 or anti-CTLA-4 therapy was permitted, and about 40% of dose-escalation patients had received checkpoint inhibitors. Partial responses were achieved by three dose-escalation patients, of whom one had hepatocellular carcinoma and two had cutaneous melanoma. Intravenous ivuxolimab was administered to patients every 2 weeks at six dose levels: 0.01, 0.1, 0.3, 1.5, 3 and 10 mg/kg. In the dose-escalation cohort, around four fifths of patients were male, and the mean age was roughly 60 years with a range of roughly 23 to 79.

Its CDR3 holds 14 amino acids, cysteine through phenylalanine. Of the read, only the CDR3 DNA is kept; its 42 bases are in frame from base 1. V gives up 3 bases and J gives up 2 bases, and the segment between their germline ends measures 14 bases. The germline V gene (reference sequence) specifies GTSNPN as CDR1 and SVGIG as CDR2. Overall study results and their limits: Low levels of normalized T-cell clonal expansion were also seen in some patients who did not respond. In the 0.1-3.0 mg/kg groups, partial responders had among the lowest normalized peripheral clonal expansion, particularly in CD8+ T cells. Clonal expansion of both CD4+ and CD8+ blood T cells was observed from baseline to week 6 at doses 0.1 to 3.0 mg/kg. Antigen specificity was not determined for the clonally expanded peripheral T cells. After ivuxolimab, expanded clones were on average more numerous among CD8+ T cells than among CD4+ T cells.

Patients with autoimmune disease history or receiving systemic immunosuppression were excluded from the trial. Peripheral blood for TCR sequencing was drawn from every dose cohort at baseline, at cycle 4 day 1 and at cycle 7 day 1. Samples were obtained from an open-label, multicenter, first-in-human phase I dose-escalation trial of ivuxolimab. The trial enrolled adults with locally advanced or metastatic head and neck squamous cell, hepatocellular, melanoma or renal cell carcinoma. Before TCR sequencing, CD4+ and CD8+ T cells were separately sorted from peripheral blood. The receptor chain draws on TRBV30 and TRBJ2-7, with no confident D gene call. The specimen comprised CD4+ or CD8+ T cells sorted from blood, sampled in a trial of the OX40 agonist ivuxolimab. This clonotype was obtained from an adult with an advanced solid tumor such as melanoma, head and neck, liver or kidney cancer. The CDR3 sequence is CAWRRLRLPYEQYF. At the DNA level, the sequence is TGTGCCTGGAGGCGACTCCGCCTCCCCTACGAGCAGTACTTC. With all but the CDR3 taken from the reference TRBV30 and TRBJ2-7 genes, the full variable domain is: SQTIHQWPATLVQPVGSPLSLECTVEGTSNPNLYWYRQAAGRGLQLLFYSVGIGQISSEVPQNLSASRPQDRQFILSSKKLLLSDSGFYLCAWRRLRLPYEQYFGPGTRLTVT.